These 10 T cell receptor beta chains were all obtained from the same sample, sequenced in a study of metastatic and nonmetastatic thyroid tumors. TCRdb re-processed the PCR reads through MiXCR. The sample includes approximately 22,000 clones, around 11% seen only once; the top ten take roughly 8%. Each patient went into thyroid surgery without having received any treatment. Sequencing used blood. All receptors derive from a female donor with papillary thyroid cancer or a benign thyroid nodule (not recorded which). Some clones in this sample may be carry-over from other donors' samples.

Of note for this clone: Being one base from a much bigger clone, this may be a read error. This chain uses TRBV20-1 with TRBJ2-7; D call uncertain. Germline V gene data show CDR1 as DFQATT and CDR2 as SNEGSKA (reference sequence). The CDR3 length is 10 residues. This CDR3 reads CSASLHERYF. The DNA of the CDR3 is TGCAGTGCTAGCCTTCACGAGCGGTACTTC.

Many counts were recorded for this clone. The chain couples TRBV12-3 or TRBV12-4 to TRBJ1-5; 9 bases line up with TRBD1. V shed 2 bases and J 4 bases; nucleotides not matched to a gene: 3. This CDR3 has 15 residues. The CDR3 is CASSLTGQGNQPQHF. In DNA, the CDR3 is TGTGCCAGCAGTTTAACGGGACAGGGAAATCAGCCCCAGCATTTT.

This clone was seen a handful of times. This could be a read error, since a much larger clone is one nucleotide away. V is TRBV12-5 and J is TRBJ2-3, with a weak D call TRBD2 (5 bases). Germline loops: CDR1 LGHNT, CDR2 FRNRAP. The CDR3 totals 11 residues. The CDR3 DNA reads TGTACTAGTGGTTTGGAAACAGTGCAGTATTTT. Translation: CTSGLETVQYF.

The chain has TRBV6-1 and TRBJ1-5; TRBD1 matches 7 bases. The CDR3 loop spans 14 amino acids. The J segment lost 6 bases and the V segment lost 6 bases, leaving 8 bases of the junction unmatched. The germline V gene encodes CDR1 MNHNS and CDR2 SASEGT. As DNA, the CDR3 is TGTGCCAGCAGCAGTGACAGGGCAGTTCAGCCCCAGCATTTT. It specifies CASSSDRAVQPQHF.

This clone was recorded many times. The gene calls are TRBV30 and TRBJ2-1, with 10 bases fitting TRBD2. The trim removed 4 bases at V and 8 bases at J, leaving 2 bases unmatched. The CDR3 consists of 12 residues. The V gene's germline CDR1 is GTSNPN and CDR2 SVGIG (reference sequence). CDR3 residues: CAWTSGRHEQFF. The DNA of the CDR3 is TGTGCCTGGACTAGCGGGAGACATGAGCAGTTCTTC.

The table lists this clone with many counts. This sequence joins TRBV10-3 and TRBJ2-3, with 8 bases fitting TRBD1. V lost 4 bases, J lost 2 bases, and 8 bases stayed unmatched. The CDR3 sequence is 16 residues long. Germline lookup yields CDR1 ENHRY and CDR2 SYGVKD. The CDR3 nucleotides are TGTGCCATCAGTGGGGGACAGGCCCTAGCCACAGATACGCAGTATTTT. Translation gives CAISGGQALATDTQYF.

This clone was detected many times. This chain links TRBV11-2 with TRBJ2-3; TRBD2 aligns across 11 bases. Trimming at V came to 4 bases and at J to 7 bases, leaving 10 bases not matched to a gene. Germline loops: CDR1 SGHAT, CDR2 FQNNGV. This CDR3 has 16 amino acids. This CDR3 is CASSSASGRFINTQYF. The CDR3 nucleotides read TGTGCCAGCAGCTCCGCTAGCGGGAGGTTTATAAATACGCAGTATTTT.

Concerning this clone: The junction departs from germline at one end; a sequencing error may be responsible. The chain employs TRBV6-2 or TRBV6-3 and TRBJ1-5, with 9 bases identical to TRBD1. CDR1 is MNHEY and CDR2 is SVGEGT in the germline V gene. The CDR3 consists of 18 residues. The CDR3 region is CARSYTVPTGGPGQPQHF. The CDR3 DNA follows: TGTGCCAGAAGTTACACCGTCCCAACAGGGGGCCCAGGACAGCCCCAGCATTTT.

This clone qualifies as medium-sized. The chain is built from TRBV6-2 or TRBV6-3 and TRBJ2-5, with a weak D call TRBD1 (5 bases). Trimming removed 0 bases at V and 2 bases at J, with 7 bases between. Germline CDR1 is MNHEY and CDR2 is SVGEGT. CDR3 length: 14 residues. The chain's CDR3 is CASSYSGPQETQYF. The CDR3 DNA follows: TGTGCCAGCAGTTACTCGGGGCCACAAGAGACCCAGTACTTC.

This clone was counted many times. The rearrangement links TRBV4-1 to TRBJ2-2; 12 bases fit TRBD2. The CDR3 length is 17 residues. Losses at the gene ends were 0 bases for V and 5 bases for J; bases not matched to a gene: 4. CDR1 and CDR2 (germline): MGHRA, YSYEKL. CDR3 in amino acids: CASSQDGLAGSTGELFF. The CDR3 DNA reads TGCGCCAGCAGCCAAGATGGACTAGCGGGAAGTACCGGGGAGCTGTTTTTT.